This T cell receptor (beta chain) was obtained from a study of T cell repertoires in ileal Crohn's disease. The overall study: About half of patients got postoperative therapy: about a dozen thiopurines, around 18 anti-TNF. Study-wide findings and caveats: Mucosal expansions were suggested to be mainly CD8 T cells.

V was pared by 1 base and J by 0 bases, with 13 bases between. The germline V gene has CDR1 SEHNR and CDR2 FQNEAQ (reference sequence). This CDR3 contains 17 residues. Points on this clone: Its antigen is not known.

Time point indicated: inflamed ileum from the surgical specimen. Adults with ileal or ileocolonic Crohn's disease and an indication for resection were eligible. Only in-frame clones appear in the TCRdb table, and some are missing; sequencing was by immunoSEQ multiplex PCR. The table includes about 8,000 clones, over 75% detected once. Sequenced: ileal tissue. This TCR was recovered from an adult with Crohn's disease. The chain recombines TRBV7-9 with TRBJ1-3; D remains unclear. This CDR3 reads CASSLEAGRSSGNTIYF. CDR3 DNA: TGTGCCAGCAGCTTAGAGGCAGGCCGCAGCTCTGGAAACACCATATATTTT.